These 4 T cell receptor beta chains originate from one sample sequenced in a study of T cell changes during pregnancy in multiple sclerosis. Here immunoSEQ multiplex PCR was the method, and the copy in TCRdb shows in-frame clones only, minus some. The sample holds around 20,000 clones; approximately 89% are singletons and the top ten take roughly 5.1%. The input for sequencing was CD8+ T cells from peripheral blood mononuclear cells, taken after pregnancy. All receptors come from a female donor in good health, enrolled as a control in a pregnancy study.

This rearrangement joins TRBV4-1 to TRBJ1-5; tentatively, D is TRBD1 (5 bases). Between the trimmed V and J ends, which lost 4 bases and 2 bases, there was a span of 15 bases. This CDR3 has 16 amino acids. Germline assignment: CDR1 MGHRA and CDR2 YSYEKL. CDR3 loop: CASSPGRGGGNQPQHF. The CDR3 DNA reads as TGCGCCAGCAGCCCAGGAAGGGGCGGCGGCAATCAGCCCCAGCATTTT.

CDR3 DNA: TGTGCCAGCAGCTTAAGCGGGACGGATTATGGCTACACCTTC. This gives the protein CASSLSGTDYGYTF. This chain connects TRBV7-9 to TRBJ1-2; weak D call: TRBD1 (5 bases). The CDR3 consists of 14 residues. V shed 2 bases and J shed 5 bases, with 12 bases lying between them. Germline lookup yields CDR1 SEHNR and CDR2 FQNEAQ (reference sequence).

V usage is TRBV27 and J usage is TRBJ1-1; D perhaps matches TRBD1 (6 bases). Germline V gene sequence: CDR1 MNHEY, CDR2 SMNVEV (reference sequence). V gave up 5 bases and J gave up 0 bases, with 10 bases separating them. CDR3 size: 14 residues. CDR3 in DNA: TGTGCCAGCAGTCCGACAGGTCTGAACACTGAAGCTTTCTTT. Residues: CASSPTGLNTEAFF.

This rearrangement joins TRBV30 to TRBJ2-2; 13 positions match TRBD2. CDR3 length equals 15 residues. The junction had 1 base not matched to a gene; V was cut back by 3 bases and J by 3 bases. Germline V gene lookup returns CDR1 GTSNPN and CDR2 SVGIG (reference sequence). This chain's CDR3 is CAWRGLAGDTGELFF. Here the CDR3 DNA reads TGTGCCTGGAGAGGACTAGCGGGGGACACCGGGGAGCTGTTTTTT.